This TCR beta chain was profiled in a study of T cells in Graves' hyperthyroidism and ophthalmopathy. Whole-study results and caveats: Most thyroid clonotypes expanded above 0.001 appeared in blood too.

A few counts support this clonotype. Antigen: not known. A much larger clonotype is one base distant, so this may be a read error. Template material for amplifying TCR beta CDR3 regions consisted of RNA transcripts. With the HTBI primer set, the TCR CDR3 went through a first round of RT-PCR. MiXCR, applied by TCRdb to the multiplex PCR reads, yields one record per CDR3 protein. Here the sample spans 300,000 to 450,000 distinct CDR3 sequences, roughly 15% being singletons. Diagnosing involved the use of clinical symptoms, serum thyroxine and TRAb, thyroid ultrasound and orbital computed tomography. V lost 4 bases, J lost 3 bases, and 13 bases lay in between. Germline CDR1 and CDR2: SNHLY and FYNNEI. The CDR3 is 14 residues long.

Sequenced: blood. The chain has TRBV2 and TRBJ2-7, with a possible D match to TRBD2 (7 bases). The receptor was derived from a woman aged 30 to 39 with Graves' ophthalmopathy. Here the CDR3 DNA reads TGTGCCAGCAGTGGCAGAGGGGGGGTCTACGAGCAGTACTTC. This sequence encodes CASSGRGGVYEQYF.